The 20 T cell receptor beta chains given below trace back to one sample, sequenced in a study of T-cell memory formation after mild COVID-19. TCRdb fed the 5' RACE reads into MiXCR, producing one record per CDR3 protein. This sample has 190,000 or so distinct CDR3 sequences, with about 21% found just once. Sequencing was done on a sample of PBMCs or a T cell subset sorted from them (not recorded which). Every receptor here comes from an adult woman who had mild COVID-19 (a few samples of this study predate the infection). Cell type and time point are not known.

V usage is TRBV7-8 and J usage is TRBJ1-4, with D possibly matching TRBD1 (6 bases). V was pared by 6 bases and J by 5 bases, with 16 bases between. The CDR3 runs 15 residues. Looked up from germline, CDR1 is SGHVS and CDR2 is FQNEAQ. The CDR3 is CASREVQGTNEKLFF. The DNA of the CDR3 is TGTGCCAGCAGGGAAGTCCAGGGGACCAATGAAAAACTGTTTTTT.

This clonotype was found a few times. The rearrangement links TRBV7-6 to TRBJ2-1; perhaps TRBD2 as D (5 bases). CDR1 SGHVS and CDR2 FNYEAQ come from the germline V gene. The V end lost 1 base, the J end lost 11 bases, and 18 bases lay between the germline ends. This CDR3 contains 15 residues. In DNA, the CDR3 is TGTGCCAGCAGCTTAGAGTATGGCCCTCCGGGGAAGCAGTTCTTC. Protein product: CASSLEYGPPGKQFF.

This chain joins TRBV19 and TRBJ1-5; TRBD1 aligns across 9 bases. Per germline, CDR1 LNHDA and CDR2 SQIVND (reference sequence). This CDR3 has 14 amino acids. V gave up 9 bases and J gave up 6 bases; unmatched junction bases: 9. The CDR3 region has the DNA TGTGCCAGCCAAACAACAGGGGGCCCTCAGCCCCAGCATTTT. It yields the protein CASQTTGGPQPQHF.

J is TRBJ2-1 and V is TRBV7-2; no definite D call. CDR1 and CDR2 from the germline V gene are SGHTA and FQGNSA. CDR3 length: 12 amino acids. V was clipped by 5 bases and J by 5 bases, with 7 bases between them. As DNA, the CDR3 is TGTGCCAGCAGCCCCGCGCACAATGAGCAGTTCTTC. It is translated as CASSPAHNEQFF.

The chain carries TRBV9 and TRBJ2-3; possibly TRBD2 for D (6 bases). The CDR3 is 15 residues long. The ends were cut back, 0 bases at V and 1 base at J, with 9 bases in the middle. CDR1 is SGDLS and CDR2 is YYNGEE in the germline V gene. The CDR3 DNA is TGTGCCAGCAGCGTAGGGGGGACTGGCACAGATACGCAGTATTTT. Amino acid sequence: CASSVGGTGTDTQYF.

Concerning this clonotype itself: A junction end diverges from the germline sequence, so it may reflect a read error. This chain joins TRBV27 and TRBJ2-1; D remains ambiguous. Germline V gives CDR1 MNHEY, CDR2 SMNVEV (reference sequence). The CDR3 contains 13 residues. As DNA, the CDR3 is TGTGCCAGCGGTTTCGGCGGTTACAATGAGCAGTTCTTC. Its translation: CASGFGGYNEQFF.

CDR3 in amino acids: CASSRGTPQGVEEKLFF. The CDR3 nucleotides read TGTGCCAGCAGCCGGGGGACCCCACAGGGCGTAGAGGAAAAACTGTTTTTT. This chain connects TRBV3-2 to TRBJ1-4; TRBD1, as called in the table, went unchecked against the DNA. TRBV3-2 is listed as a pseudogene. The CDR3 loop spans 17 amino acids.

This clonotype has just a few counts. The rearrangement uses TRBV30 and TRBJ2-1, with TRBD2 identical over 16 bases. Germline loops: CDR1 GTSNPN, CDR2 SVGIG (reference sequence). This CDR3 contains 16 residues. Trimming took 3 bases from V and 2 from J; bases not matched to a gene: 1. The CDR3 DNA is TGTGCCTGGAGGGGACTAGCGGGAGGGCCCTACAATGAGCAGTTCTTC. Protein sequence: CAWRGLAGGPYNEQFF.

A few counts support this clonotype. V gene TRBV29-1 combines with J gene TRBJ2-1; no definite D call. Trimming left V 2 bases short and J 3 bases short, with 8 bases between. Germline V lookup: CDR1 SQVTM, CDR2 ANQGSEA. The CDR3 runs to 13 residues. The DNA for the CDR3 is TGCAGCGTTGAAAAACCCGACTACAATGAGCAGTTCTTC. Translated, it gives CSVEKPDYNEQFF.

The genes are TRBV5-1 and TRBJ2-5, with 13 bases identical to TRBD2. Germline CDR1 SGHRS, CDR2 YFSETQ. The CDR3 runs to 16 residues. The V segment lost 3 bases and the J segment 3 bases; nucleotides outside the gene matches: 5. The chain's CDR3 is CASSSGLAGVEETQYF. The DNA for the CDR3 is TGCGCCAGCAGCTCCGGACTAGCGGGAGTGGAAGAGACCCAGTACTTC. Combining the CDR3 with reference TRBV5-1 and TRBJ2-5 gives the whole variable domain KAGVTQTPRYLIKTRGQQVTLSCSPISGHRSVSWYQQTPGQGLQFLFEYFSETQRNKGNFPGRFSGRQFSNSRSEMNVSTLELGDSALYLCASSSGLAGVEETQYFGPGTRLLVL.

The chain is built from TRBV7-9 and TRBJ2-3, with 7 positions matching TRBD1. The CDR3 has 13 residues. V dropped 5 bases and J dropped 5; count of bases not matched to a gene: 4. Germline V gene lookup returns CDR1 SEHNR and CDR2 FQNEAQ (reference sequence). Here the CDR3 DNA reads TGTGCCAGCAGCCCCTACAGGGGAGATACGCAGTATTTT. Translating it yields CASSPYRGDTQYF.

J is TRBJ2-5 and V is TRBV25-1; tentative D call: TRBD1 (5 bases). The CDR3 has 15 amino acids. Trimming pared 2 bases from V and 2 bases from J, leaving 12 bases between. The germline V gene has CDR1 MGHDK and CDR2 SYGVNS. DNA for the CDR3: TGTGCCAGCAGTGAAGCAGGGCAGGATCAAGAGACCCAGTACTTC. Its translation: CASSEAGQDQETQYF. The full variable domain, rest sourced from reference TRBV25-1 and TRBJ2-5, is EADIYQTPRYLVIGTGKKITLECSQTMGHDKMYWYQQDPGMELHLIHYSYGVNSTEKGDLSSESTVSRIRTEHFPLTLESARPSHTSQYLCASSEAGQDQETQYFGPGTRLLVL.

The chain's CDR3 is CASSRDTGVNSPLHF. CDR3 DNA sequence: TGTGCCAGCAGCCGTGATACAGGGGTTAATTCACCCCTCCACTTT. This chain links TRBV7-3 with TRBJ1-6, with 7 bases that match TRBD1. Germline CDR1 and CDR2: SGHTA and FQGTGA. CDR3 length equals 15 residues. V lost 5 bases and J lost 6; bases outside the gene matches: 7.

This clonotype was observed a handful of times. The V call is TRBV7-6, the J call TRBJ2-7; 7 nucleotides align to TRBD2. The CDR3 consists of 12 residues. Trimming at V came to 8 bases and at J to 3 bases, leaving 4 bases not matched to a gene. Germline V CDR1 and CDR2: SGHVS, FNYEAQ. The DNA of the CDR3 is TGTGCCAGCGCGGGAGCGGACTACGAGCAGTACTTC. This sequence encodes CASAGADYEQYF. The whole variable domain, filled in from reference TRBV7-6 and TRBJ2-7, reads GAGVSQSPRYKVTKRGQDVALRCDPISGHVSLYWYRQALGQGPEFLTYFNYEAQQDKSGLPNDRFSAERPEGSISTLTIQRTEQRDSAMYRCASAGADYEQYFGPGTRLTVT.

The chain couples TRBV11-2 to TRBJ1-5, with TRBD1 identical over 7 bases. The CDR3 is 15 residues long. Per germline, CDR1 SGHAT and CDR2 FQNNGV. J was trimmed by 10 bases and V by 4 bases; bases with no gene match: 13. CDR3 amino acids: CASSSRQGENGPQHF. The CDR3 DNA follows: TGTGCCAGCAGCTCCCGACAGGGAGAGAACGGACCCCAGCATTTT.

The CDR3 DNA is TGCAGCGCTTCAAGGGGGTCTGGGGAGCTGTTTTTT. It codes for CSASRGSGELFF. The rearrangement joins TRBV29-1 to TRBJ2-2; possible D gene TRBD1, 6 bases. V gave up 7 bases and J gave up 8 bases, with 14 bases separating them. Germline values: CDR1 SQVTM, CDR2 ANQGSEA. This CDR3 spans 12 amino acids.

This rearrangement joins TRBV7-3 to TRBJ1-2; a possible D gene is TRBD1 (5 bases). The CDR3 is made up of 14 amino acids. Germline CDR1 and CDR2: SGHTA and FQGTGA. The germline V and J ends were trimmed by 5 bases and 5 bases, with 15 bases remaining between them. CDR3 in amino acids: CASSVSGDEYGYTF. In nucleotides, the CDR3 is TGTGCCAGCAGCGTAAGTGGGGACGAGTATGGCTACACCTTC.

This chain connects TRBV20-1 to TRBJ2-7; 8 bases map to TRBD2. CDR3 size: 13 residues. Per germline, CDR1 DFQATT and CDR2 SNEGSKA (reference sequence). J was trimmed by 2 bases and V by 7 bases; bases with no gene match: 7. The CDR3 DNA reads as TGCAGTGTCGACAGCGGGAGAACCTACGAGCAGTACTTC. It translates to CSVDSGRTYEQYF.

The sample holds a few counts of this clonotype. This sequence joins TRBV11-2 and TRBJ2-5; no reliable D call. The CDR3 is made up of 13 amino acids. V was clipped by 5 bases and J by 5 bases, with 12 bases between them. CDR1 SGHAT and CDR2 FQNNGV come from the germline V gene. The CDR3 nucleotides read TGTGCCAGCAGCCCCCCCGGAAGTGAGACCCAGTACTTC. Its translation is CASSPPGSETQYF.

This clonotype is classed as medium-sized (0.01 to 0.1%). V is TRBV20-1 and J is TRBJ1-2; 8 bases agree with TRBD1. V was pared by 2 bases and J by 8 bases, with 13 bases of the junction left unmatched. This CDR3 has 15 amino acids. Germline CDR1 reads DFQATT; CDR2 reads SNEGSKA (reference sequence). The CDR3 reads CSARQRGQVIGGYTF. In nucleotides, the CDR3 is TGCAGTGCTAGACAAAGGGGACAGGTTATAGGAGGCTACACCTTC.